This TCR beta chain emerged from a study of human T cells and chemical hapten exposure. As to time point: patch test 1, 2 weeks after DPC sensitization. Treatment in this sample: therapeutic diphenylcyclopropenone sensitization with weekly scalp DPC. This clonotype was detected many times. TCRdb passed the RACE reads through MiXCR, listing each CDR3 protein once. Of 300,000 to 400,000 distinct CDR3 sequences listed, around 6.9% are singletons. Per the germline V gene, CDR1 is SGHTA and CDR2 is FQGNSA. Trimming removed 1 base from V and 9 bases from J, with 10 bases in between. This CDR3 contains 13 residues.

This receptor was identified in a woman between 18 and 29 years old with alopecia areata. Some clones in this sample may be carry-over from other donors' samples. The sample here was whole blood, taken in connection with sensitization to the hapten diphenylcyclopropenone (DPC). V gene TRBV7-2 combines with J gene TRBJ1-3; D is perhaps TRBD1 (5 bases). For the CDR3, the DNA is TGTGCCAGCAGCTTAGGGGGCGAGGGCACCATATATTTT. This sequence encodes CASSLGGEGTIYF.